The rows below give T cell receptor beta chains drawn from one sample of a study of cytomegalovirus exposure and HLA in healthy donors. This table comes from immunoSEQ multiplex PCR, and its TCRdb copy is limited to in-frame clones, with some not included. The table includes around 99,000 clones, around four fifths detected once. The sample comprised PBMCs. The receptors originated from a woman between 45 and 60 years old in good health and CMV-seropositive. Each CDR3 is given with its conserved first and last residue. Fields, in order: D gene, J gene, clone size, V gene, CDR3 DNA, CDR3 protein. D genes are given only for firm matches. Expanded clones are given a class, and other clones once, few, many or no size at all.

NA,TRBJ1-2,many,TRBV5-6,TGTGCCAGCAGCTTAAGACAGAAGCATTGGACCTTC,CASSLRQKHWTF
NA,TRBJ1-1,once,TRBV4-1,TGCGCCAGCAGCCAAGATCCGGGCCGAAGGGGTGAAGCTTTCTTT,CASSQDPGRRGEAFF
NA,TRBJ1-1,once,TRBV5-1,TGCGCCAGCAGCTTGGCATGGGGGGACACTGAAGCTTTCTTT,CASSLAWGDTEAFF
NA,TRBJ2-3,NA,TRBV6-5,TGTGCCAGCAGTTACTCGCGGGTGCTGCCAGATACGCAGTATTTT,CASSYSRVLPDTQYF
TRBD1,TRBJ2-6,NA,TRBV7-8,TGTGCCAGCAGCTACAGGGGCTCTGGGGCCAACGGCCTGACTTTC,CASSYRGSGANGLTF
NA,TRBJ2-3,NA,TRBV29-1,TGCAGCGTTGGCCGGCAGGGTAGCACAGATACGCAGTATTTT,CSVGRQGSTDTQYF
NA,TRBJ2-1,NA,TRBV20-1,TGCAGTGCTCTCCTAAAGCGGGAGCAGTTCTTC,CSALLKREQFF
NA,TRBJ2-2,NA,TRBV7-3,TGTGCCAGCAGCTTACGCGGTTCCGGGGAGCTGTTTTTT,CASSLRGSGELFF
NA,TRBJ1-2,once,TRBV27,TGTGCCAGCAGACCGACAGGCGACTATGGCTACACCTTC,CASRPTGDYGYTF
NA,TRBJ1-2,NA,TRBV15,TGTGCCACCAGCAGAGATTACCTCGACTCGGGGAGGGGTAAAAATGGCTACACCTTC,CATSRDYLDSGRGKNGYTF
TRBD1,TRBJ2-2,NA,TRBV9,TGTGCCAGCAGAGGGGGACAGGGAGACACCGGGGAGCTGTTTTTT,CASRGGQGDTGELFF
TRBD1,TRBJ2-7,NA,TRBV5-1,TGCGCCAGCAGCTTGCAGGGGGCTTACGAGCAGTACTTC,CASSLQGAYEQYF
TRBD1,TRBJ1-2,NA,TRBV5-4,TGTGCCAGCAGCCTCTTCCGACAGGGGGGTGGCTACACCTTC,CASSLFRQGGGYTF
TRBD1,TRBJ1-4,few,TRBV6-5,TGTGCCAGCAAGACAGGGAGTGAAAAACTGTTTTTT,CASKTGSEKLFF
TRBD2,TRBJ2-7,once,TRBV7-2,TGTGCCAGCAGCATCACTAGCGGAGGTGATCACGAGCAGTACTTC,CASSITSGGDHEQYF
TRBD1,TRBJ1-2,NA,TRBV25-1,TGTGCCAGCAGTGTCGGGACAGGGGACTATGGCTACACCTTC,CASSVGTGDYGYTF
TRBD2,TRBJ2-5,few,TRBV7-2,TGTGCCAGCAGCTTAGCGGCTAGCGGGAGTTGGGAGACCCAGTACTTC,CASSLAASGSWETQYF
TRBD2,TRBJ2-1,NA,TRBV4-1,TGCGCCAGCAGCCAAGATCTGACTAGCGGCTTTGAGCAGTTCTTC,CASSQDLTSGFEQFF
TRBD1,TRBJ2-7,NA,TRBV5-1,TGCGCCAGCAGCTCATTACAGGGGTCTACGGAGCAGTACTTC,CASSSLQGSTEQYF
TRBD1,TRBJ2-5,NA,TRBV4-2,TGTGCCAGCAGTCGACAGGGGGAGACCCAGTACTTC,CASSRQGETQYF
NA,TRBJ2-1,NA,TRBV27,TGTGCCAGCAGCCTAGAGGAGAGCTCCTACAATGAGCAGTTCTTC,CASSLEESSYNEQFF
TRBD1,TRBJ2-2,NA,TRBV5-6,TGTGCCAGCAGCTTGGACAGGGGGAAAGGCACCGGGGAGCTGTTTTTT,CASSLDRGKGTGELFF
NA,TRBJ2-1,NA,TRBV10-3,TGTGCCATCGGATCTGGCGGGCAGAGCTCCTACAATGAGCAGTTCTTC,CAIGSGGQSSYNEQFF
TRBD1,TRBJ2-7,few,TRBV6-1,TGTGCCAGCCGGACAGGGGGTCTTTACGAGCAGTACTTC,CASRTGGLYEQYF
TRBD2,TRBJ2-7,NA,TRBV9,TGTGCCAGCAGCGCCTCTAGCGGGGGATCCTACGAGCAGTACTTC,CASSASSGGSYEQYF
TRBD1,TRBJ2-2,once,TRBV7-3,TGTGCCAGCAGCTTGGGACAGGGAAGGGCCGGGGAGCTGTTTTTT,CASSLGQGRAGELFF
TRBD1,TRBJ2-1,once,TRBV7-6,TGTGCCAGCACCTCCGGGACAGGGTTTGGTGAGCAGTTCTTC,CASTSGTGFGEQFF
NA,TRBJ2-1,NA,TRBV7-7,TGTGCCAGCAGCTTAGAACTACTCAACAATGAGCAGTTCTTC,CASSLELLNNEQFF
NA,TRBJ2-3,few,TRBV19,TGTGCCACCTCCCAGGGAGGCTCAGATACGCAGTATTTT,CATSQGGSDTQYF
NA,TRBJ2-3,NA,TRBV12-2,TGTGCAAGTCGCTTAGGCTCAGCAGATACGCAGTATTTT,CASRLGSADTQYF
TRBD2,TRBJ2-3,NA,TRBV19,TGTGCCAGTAGTAAGCGGGGTAACACAGATACGCAGTATTTT,CASSKRGNTDTQYF
TRBD1,TRBJ1-2,once,TRBV10-3,TGTGCCATCAATTCGGACAGGGATGGCTACACCTTC,CAINSDRDGYTF
TRBD2,TRBJ2-5,NA,TRBV4-3,TGCGCCAGCAGCCAAGGGACTAGCGGGAGAGAGACCCAGTACTTC,CASSQGTSGRETQYF
TRBD1,TRBJ2-4,NA,TRBV29-1,TGCAGCGTTGAAGGGGCAGGGGGCAAAAACAGTCAGTACTTC,CSVEGAGGKNSQYF
NA,TRBJ2-7,NA,TRBV28,TGTGCCAGCAGACCAGGAGGAACCTACGAGCAGTACTTC,CASRPGGTYEQYF
TRBD2,TRBJ2-2,NA,TRBV6-1,TGTGCCAGCAGTTCCGGGACTAGCGGGATAGGGGAGCTGTTTTTT,CASSSGTSGIGELFF
TRBD1,TRBJ2-7,NA,TRBV7-9,TGTGCCAGCAGCTTAGGGGCAGGGGGCGCTACTGTCTACGAGCAGTACTTC,CASSLGAGGATVYEQYF
NA,TRBJ2-2,NA,TRBV7-9,TGTTCCAGCACCTCCCCTACAGGGATCACCGGGGAGCTGTTTTTT,CSSTSPTGITGELFF
NA,TRBJ2-7,NA,TRBV20-1,TGCAGTGCTTACGGGGGTTACGAGCAGTACTTC,CSAYGGYEQYF
TRBD1,TRBJ1-2,once,TRBV11-2,TGTGCCAGCAGCTTGGAGGGACAGGGGGGGGATGGCTACACCTTC,CASSLEGQGGDGYTF
NA,TRBJ2-2,NA,TRBV5-1,TGCGCCAGCAGCCTCACCGGGACTCAAAACACCGGGGAGCTGTTTTTT,CASSLTGTQNTGELFF
NA,TRBJ2-1,NA,TRBV7-3,TGTGCCAGCAGCTTAAGGCCGGGATGGGACAATGAGCAGTTCTTC,CASSLRPGWDNEQFF
NA,TRBJ2-1,NA,TRBV19,TGTGCCAGTGGAGGTCTTGCCTCCTACAATGAGCAGTTCTTC,CASGGLASYNEQFF
NA,TRBJ2-7,few,TRBV10-2,TGTGCCAGCAGTGAATGGCAGGGGATCTACGAGCAGTACTTC,CASSEWQGIYEQYF
TRBD1,TRBJ2-7,few,TRBV7-9,TGTGCCAGCAGCTTACTCGACAGGGGAGAGCAGTACTTC,CASSLLDRGEQYF
TRBD2,TRBJ2-5,NA,TRBV7-9,TGTGCCAGCAGCCCCCGCCCCCTAGCGGGCCAAGAGACCCAGTACTTC,CASSPRPLAGQETQYF
TRBD2,TRBJ2-1,few,TRBV4-2,TGTGCCAGCAGCCTTACTAGCGGGGCTTACAATGAGCAGTTCTTC,CASSLTSGAYNEQFF
NA,TRBJ2-1,NA,TRBV9,TGTGCCAGCAGCGTGGGGCCACTCAGCGATGAGCAGTTCTTC,CASSVGPLSDEQFF
TRBD1,TRBJ1-2,NA,TRBV18,TGTGCCAGCCGAACTTCAGGGGGCGCGTACTATGGCTACACCTTC,CASRTSGGAYYGYTF
NA,TRBJ2-1,NA,TRBV12-5,TGTGCTAGTGGTTTGGTGACGGGGTGGGGCAATGAGCAGTTCTTC,CASGLVTGWGNEQFF
TRBD2,TRBJ2-7,few,TRBV7-9,TGTGCCAGCAGCCAACCCGGGACTAGCGGGGGGAGCTCCTACGAGCAGTACTTC,CASSQPGTSGGSSYEQYF
TRBD1,TRBJ1-2,NA,TRBV9,TGTGCCAGCAGCCCTCACGACAGGGCTGCGGGCTACACCTTC,CASSPHDRAAGYTF
NA,TRBJ1-2,NA,TRBV2,TGTGCCAGCAGTCCTGGGACAATAAGGGGCTATGGCTACACCTTC,CASSPGTIRGYGYTF
NA,TRBJ2-7,NA,TRBV7-3,TGTGCCAGCAGTCCGACGGGCTCGCGGGGCGACGAGCAGTACTTC,CASSPTGSRGDEQYF
TRBD1,TRBJ1-2,NA,TRBV2,TGTGCCAGCAGTCGACAGGGAAGGGAAGGCTACACCTTC,CASSRQGREGYTF
NA,TRBJ2-1,NA,TRBV9,TGTGCCAGCAGTCCTAACAATGAGCAGTTCTTC,CASSPNNEQFF